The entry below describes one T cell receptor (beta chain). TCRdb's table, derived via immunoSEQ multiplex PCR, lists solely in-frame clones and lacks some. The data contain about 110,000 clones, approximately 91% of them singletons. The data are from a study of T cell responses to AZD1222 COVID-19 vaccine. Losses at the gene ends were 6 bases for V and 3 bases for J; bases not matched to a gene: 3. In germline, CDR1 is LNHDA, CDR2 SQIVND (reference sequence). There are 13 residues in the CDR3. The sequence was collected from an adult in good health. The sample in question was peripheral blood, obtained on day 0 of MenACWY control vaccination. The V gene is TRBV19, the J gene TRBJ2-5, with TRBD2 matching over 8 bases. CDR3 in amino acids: CASSQLAEETQYF. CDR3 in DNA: TGTGCCAGTAGCCAACTAGCGGAAGAGACCCAGTACTTC.